These 9 T cell receptor beta chains were all obtained from the same sample, sequenced in a study of T cell responses to AZD1222 COVID-19 vaccine. Only in-frame clones appear in the TCRdb table, and some are missing; sequencing was by immunoSEQ multiplex PCR. The profile shows just over 150,000 clones, 85% to 95% of them singletons. Sequences were derived from peripheral blood, sampled 28 days after the second AZD1222 dose. The receptors stem from an adult who received the AZD1222 COVID-19 vaccine.

The chain uses TRBV10-3 and TRBJ1-1; the match to TRBD1 covers 7 bases. The germline CDR1 and CDR2 sequences are ENHRY and SYGVKD. Germline trimming cut 10 bases from V and 1 base from J; bases unmatched to any gene: 3. The CDR3 consists of 12 residues. DNA of the CDR3: TGTGCCACCCGACAGGGGAACACTGAAGCTTTCTTT. It specifies CATRQGNTEAFF.

The chain is built from TRBV11-1 and TRBJ2-1; 8 bases map to TRBD2. V trimming: 5 bases; J trimming: 0 bases; junction bases outside the gene matches: 6. Germline CDR1 reads SGHAT; CDR2 reads FQDESV (reference sequence). The CDR3 is made up of 16 amino acids. CDR3 DNA sequence: TGTGCCAGCAGCCGATCCAGCGGGAGCTCCTACAATGAGCAGTTCTTC. Translating it yields CASSRSSGSSYNEQFF. Combining the CDR3 with reference TRBV11-1 and TRBJ2-1 gives the whole variable domain EAEVAQSPRYKITEKSQAVAFWCDPISGHATLYWYRQILGQGPELLVQFQDESVVDDSQLPKDRFSAERLKGVDSTLKIQPAELGDSAMYLCASSRSSGSSYNEQFFGPGTRLTVL.

The rearrangement links TRBV19 to TRBJ2-2; TRBD2 matches 7 bases. The ends lost 6 bases at V and 7 bases at J; junction bases unmatched: 11. This CDR3 spans 15 amino acids. Looked up from germline, CDR1 is LNHDA and CDR2 is SQIVND (reference sequence). CDR3 in amino acids: CASSEAGVWNGELFF. CDR3 DNA: TGTGCCAGTAGCGAGGCGGGAGTTTGGAACGGGGAGCTGTTTTTT. The full variable domain, completed using reference TRBV19 and TRBJ2-2, is DGGITQSPKYLFRKEGQNVTLSCEQNLNHDAMYWYRQDPGQGLRLIYYSQIVNDFQKGDIAEGYSVSREKKESFPLTVTSAQKNPTAFYLCASSEAGVWNGELFFGEGSRLTVL.

This clone is a singleton in its sample. V is TRBV2 and J is TRBJ2-3; 10 positions match TRBD2. CDR1 SNHLY and CDR2 FYNNEI come from the germline V gene. The CDR3 covers 18 residues. The ends lost 1 base at V and 3 bases at J; junction bases unmatched: 10. The CDR3 DNA is TGTGCCAGCAGTGAAGGCCTAGCGGGGGCCAGGAAGACAGATACGCAGTATTTT. As protein: CASSEGLAGARKTDTQYF. Complete variable domain (other parts from reference TRBV2 and TRBJ2-3): EPEVTQTPSHQVTQMGQEVILRCVPISNHLYFYWYRQILGQKVEFLVSFYNNEISEKSEIFDDQFSVERPDGSNFTLKIRSTKLEDSAMYFCASSEGLAGARKTDTQYFGPGTRLTVL.

The CDR3, as DNA: TGCAGTGGACGGTTCTATGGCTACACCTTC. Translating gives CSGRFYGYTF. The V gene is TRBV20-1, the J gene TRBJ1-2, with D uncertain. Trimming pared 7 bases from V and 4 bases from J, leaving 7 bases between. CDR1 DFQATT and CDR2 SNEGSKA come from the germline V gene (reference sequence). The CDR3 runs to 10 residues.

The chain carries TRBV6-5 and TRBJ2-3; D gene uncertain. Germline CDR1 reads MNHEY; CDR2 reads SVGAGI. V was shortened by 7 bases and J by 4 bases, with 15 bases between the two germline ends. The CDR3 loop spans 14 amino acids. In DNA form, the CDR3 reads TGTGCCAGCACCCAAAGGATAGCCGCAGATACGCAGTATTTT. Its translation: CASTQRIAADTQYF.

This chain connects TRBV18 to TRBJ2-1; 12 bases are shared with TRBD2. V was pared by 5 bases and J by 0 bases, with 5 bases of the junction left unmatched. CDR3 length: 17 residues. Germline assignment: CDR1 KGHSH and CDR2 LQKENI. CDR3 DNA sequence: TGTGCCAGCTCAACGTCTAGCGGGGGGGTCTCCTACAATGAGCAGTTCTTC. This sequence encodes CASSTSSGGVSYNEQFF. Supplemented by reference TRBV18 and TRBJ2-1, the full variable domain reads NAGVMQNPRHLVRRRGQEARLRCSPMKGHSHVYWYRQLPEEGLKFMVYLQKENIIDESGMPKERFSAEFPKEGPSILRIQQVVRGDSAAYFCASSTSSGGVSYNEQFFGPGTRLTVL.

V gene TRBV5-1 combines with J gene TRBJ2-1, with D possibly TRBD2 on 6 matching bases. With 5 bases removed from V and 4 bases from J, the gap between germline ends came to 10 bases. This CDR3 is 13 amino acids long. Looked up from germline, CDR1 is SGHRS and CDR2 is YFSETQ. In DNA, the CDR3 is TGCGCCAGCAGGGGCGGGGAATACAATGAGCAGTTCTTC. This codes for CASRGGEYNEQFF.

This rearrangement joins TRBV5-6 to TRBJ1-2; 10 bases fit TRBD1. V dropped 4 bases and J dropped 5; count of bases not matched to a gene: 2. The CDR3 loop spans 13 amino acids. The germline V gene has CDR1 SGHDT and CDR2 YYEEEE. The CDR3 protein is CASSRQGAYGYTF. CDR3 coding DNA: TGTGCCAGCAGCAGACAGGGGGCATATGGCTACACCTTC.